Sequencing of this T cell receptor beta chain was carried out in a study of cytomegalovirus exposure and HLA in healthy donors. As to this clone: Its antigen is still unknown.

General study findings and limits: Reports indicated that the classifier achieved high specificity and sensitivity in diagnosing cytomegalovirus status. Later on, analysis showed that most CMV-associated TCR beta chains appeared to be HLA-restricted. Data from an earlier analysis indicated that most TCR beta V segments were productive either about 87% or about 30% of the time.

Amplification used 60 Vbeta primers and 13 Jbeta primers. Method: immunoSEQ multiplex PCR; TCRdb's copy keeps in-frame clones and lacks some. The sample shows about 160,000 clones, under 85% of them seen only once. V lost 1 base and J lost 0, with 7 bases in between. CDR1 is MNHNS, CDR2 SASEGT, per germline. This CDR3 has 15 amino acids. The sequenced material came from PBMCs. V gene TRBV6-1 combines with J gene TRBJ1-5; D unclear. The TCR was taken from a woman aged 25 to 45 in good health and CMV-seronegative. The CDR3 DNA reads TGTGCCAGCAGTGAAGATGCGGGTAGCAATCAGCCCCAGCATTTT. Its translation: CASSEDAGSNQPQHF.